This is a list of T cell receptor beta chains from one sample in a study of T-cell reconstitution after alpha-beta-depleted transplantation in children. One entry per CDR3 protein results from TCRdb running MiXCR on the PCR reads. In the table there are about 300,000 distinct CDR3 sequences, around 10% of which are singletons. This specimen consisted of PBMCs, obtained before TCRalphabeta/CD19-depleted stem cell transplant. Every receptor here comes from a boy less than two years old with acute myeloid leukemia, due to receive a stem cell transplant. The CDR3 runs from the conserved cysteine through the conserved F or W. The D gene is left open where the match is weak. Not every row has a clone size; where given, it reads once, few, many or a size class.

abundance: many; d_gene: -; j_gene: TRBJ2-3; v_gene: TRBV27; CDR3nt: TGTGCCAGCAGTGTTTACCCAGATACGCAGTATTTT; CDR3aa: CASSVYPDTQYF
abundance: many; d_gene: TRBD2; j_gene: TRBJ2-7; v_gene: TRBV20-1; CDR3nt: TGCAGTGCTAGAGATTTCGGGAGGACCTACGAGCAGTACTTC; CDR3aa: CSARDFGRTYEQYF
abundance: many; d_gene: -; j_gene: TRBJ1-2; v_gene: TRBV12-3/TRBV12-4; CDR3nt: TGTGCCAGCACCCCAAGGGGGGGCTTCTATGGCTACACCTTC; CDR3aa: CASTPRGGFYGYTF
abundance: many; d_gene: -; j_gene: TRBJ2-5; v_gene: TRBV7-2; CDR3nt: TGTGCCAGCAGCTTAGTGGAGACCCAGTACTTC; CDR3aa: CASSLVETQYF
abundance: many; d_gene: -; j_gene: TRBJ2-2; v_gene: TRBV24-1; CDR3nt: TGTGCCACCAGTGGCAAACCCGGGAAAGACACCGGGGAGCTGTTTTTT; CDR3aa: CATSGKPGKDTGELFF
abundance: many; d_gene: -; j_gene: TRBJ2-7; v_gene: TRBV7-9; CDR3nt: TGTGCCAGCAGCCTTGGGGGAGAAGGCGAGCAGTACTTC; CDR3aa: CASSLGGEGEQYF
abundance: many; d_gene: -; j_gene: TRBJ1-1; v_gene: TRBV6-1; CDR3nt: TGTGCCAGCAGCACCGGGGTTCTACTGGAAGCTTTCTTT; CDR3aa: CASSTGVLLEAFF
abundance: many; d_gene: TRBD2; j_gene: TRBJ2-1; v_gene: TRBV19; CDR3nt: TGTGCCAGTAGTATAGTGGGACTAGCAGTTTACAATGAGCAGTTCTTC; CDR3aa: CASSIVGLAVYNEQFF
abundance: -; d_gene: TRBD2; j_gene: TRBJ2-1; v_gene: TRBV3-1; CDR3nt: TGTGCCAGCTGCCAGGGGCCAGCGGGGGGGCTCAACCCCTACAATGAGCAGTTCTTC; CDR3aa: CASCQGPAGGLNPYNEQFF
abundance: many; d_gene: TRBD2; j_gene: TRBJ2-5; v_gene: TRBV24-1; CDR3nt: TGTGCCACCATAATTAGGCGAAGGCGGGGGGGTCCGCTTCAAGAGACCCAGTACTTC; CDR3aa: CATIIRRRRGGPLQETQYF
abundance: -; d_gene: TRBD2; j_gene: TRBJ2-4; v_gene: TRBV7-8; CDR3nt: TGTGCCAGCAGCTTAGTTGCGGGGGGGTGGGCCAAAAACATTCAGTACTTC; CDR3aa: CASSLVAGGWAKNIQYF
abundance: many; d_gene: TRBD1; j_gene: TRBJ2-5; v_gene: TRBV5-1; CDR3nt: TGCGCCAGCAGCTGGACAGGGGCGAGGGAGACCCAGTACTTC; CDR3aa: CASSWTGARETQYF
abundance: many; d_gene: -; j_gene: TRBJ1-1; v_gene: TRBV25-1; CDR3nt: TGTGCCAGCAGTGAATCGGGTCGGCGAGGGACTGAAGCTTTCTTT; CDR3aa: CASSESGRRGTEAFF
abundance: many; d_gene: -; j_gene: TRBJ2-7; v_gene: TRBV29-1; CDR3nt: TGCAGCGTTGTGAGGGATTCCTACGAGCAGTACTTC; CDR3aa: CSVVRDSYEQYF
abundance: many; d_gene: -; j_gene: TRBJ1-1; v_gene: TRBV9; CDR3nt: TGTGCCAGCAGCAAGGTTTCGGGCACTGAAGCTTTCTTT; CDR3aa: CASSKVSGTEAFF
abundance: many; d_gene: -; j_gene: TRBJ2-7; v_gene: TRBV29-1; CDR3nt: TGCAGCGTCAGGTATCAGGGCTACGAGCAGTACTTC; CDR3aa: CSVRYQGYEQYF
abundance: -; d_gene: TRBD1; j_gene: TRBJ2-6; v_gene: TRBV12-3/TRBV12-4; CDR3nt: TGTGCCAGCAGTCTCCGGGACAGTTCTTCTGGGGCCAACGTCCTGACTTTC; CDR3aa: CASSLRDSSSGANVLTF
abundance: many; d_gene: -; j_gene: TRBJ2-4; v_gene: TRBV11-2; CDR3nt: TGTGCCAGCAGCTTAGGGTTTGTCTTAGCCAAAAACATTCAGTACTTC; CDR3aa: CASSLGFVLAKNIQYF
abundance: many; d_gene: -; j_gene: TRBJ2-7; v_gene: TRBV5-1; CDR3nt: TGCGCCAGCAGCTTGGCGGGACGATCCTACGAGCAGTACTTC; CDR3aa: CASSLAGRSYEQYF
abundance: -; d_gene: TRBD2; j_gene: TRBJ2-1; v_gene: TRBV27; CDR3nt: TGTGCCAGCAGTTTATTACTAGCGGGAGAAGACCAGTTCTTC; CDR3aa: CASSLLLAGEDQFF
abundance: many; d_gene: TRBD1; j_gene: TRBJ1-1; v_gene: TRBV20-1; CDR3nt: TGCAGACAAGGGGTGACAGGGGGCGTCGGAGCTTTCTTT; CDR3aa: CRQGVTGGVGAFF
abundance: -; d_gene: -; j_gene: TRBJ2-4; v_gene: TRBV28; CDR3nt: TGTGCCAGCAGTTTATATACCGGGACAGCCAAAAACATTCAGTACTTC; CDR3aa: CASSLYTGTAKNIQYF
abundance: many; d_gene: TRBD2; j_gene: TRBJ2-5; v_gene: TRBV11-2; CDR3nt: TGTGCCAGCAGCTCAGTGACTAGCGGGAGACAAGAGACCCAGTACTTC; CDR3aa: CASSSVTSGRQETQYF
abundance: -; d_gene: TRBD2; j_gene: TRBJ2-7; v_gene: TRBV11-3; CDR3nt: TGTGCCAGCAGCCCCCGGGTCCGGGAGGCGTCCTACGAGCAGTACTTC; CDR3aa: CASSPRVREASYEQYF
abundance: -; d_gene: TRBD1; j_gene: TRBJ1-1; v_gene: TRBV4-2; CDR3nt: TGTGCCAGCAGCCGCCAGACAGGGGGCGCCGGTTCCACTGAAGCTTTCTTT; CDR3aa: CASSRQTGGAGSTEAFF
abundance: few; d_gene: -; j_gene: TRBJ2-3; v_gene: TRBV20-1; CDR3nt: TGCAGTGCTAGAGATCAGGAAAGTCCGGACACAGATACGCAGTATTTT; CDR3aa: CSARDQESPDTDTQYF
abundance: many; d_gene: -; j_gene: TRBJ2-3; v_gene: TRBV7-9; CDR3nt: TGTGCCAGCAGCTTCTTTGGGACAGATACGCAGTATTTT; CDR3aa: CASSFFGTDTQYF
abundance: many; d_gene: TRBD2; j_gene: TRBJ2-2; v_gene: TRBV20-1; CDR3nt: TGCAGTGCTCGCGAGTGGCGGGGGGCGAACACCGGGGAGCTGTTTTTT; CDR3aa: CSAREWRGANTGELFF
abundance: many; d_gene: -; j_gene: TRBJ2-1; v_gene: TRBV4-3; CDR3nt: TGCGCCAGCAGCCAAGTTATCCAGGGCCACAATGAGCAGTTCTTC; CDR3aa: CASSQVIQGHNEQFF
abundance: many; d_gene: -; j_gene: TRBJ2-1; v_gene: TRBV14; CDR3nt: TGTGCCAGCAGTCCGACGCGGGGGCGGTCCTACAATGAGCAGTTCTTC; CDR3aa: CASSPTRGRSYNEQFF
abundance: many; d_gene: -; j_gene: TRBJ2-2; v_gene: TRBV11-2; CDR3nt: TGTGCCAGCAGCTTAGAGGACAGAAACACCGGGGAGCTGTTTTTT; CDR3aa: CASSLEDRNTGELFF
abundance: few; d_gene: TRBD1; j_gene: TRBJ2-7; v_gene: TRBV7-2; CDR3nt: TGTGCCAGCAGCTTCGGGACAGGGGGCGCATACGAGCAGTACTTC; CDR3aa: CASSFGTGGAYEQYF
abundance: many; d_gene: TRBD1; j_gene: TRBJ1-2; v_gene: TRBV10-2; CDR3nt: TGCGCCACTGGGGGACAGGGGATATACTATGGCTACACCTTC; CDR3aa: CATGGQGIYYGYTF
abundance: -; d_gene: -; j_gene: TRBJ2-5; v_gene: TRBV4-2; CDR3nt: TGTGCCAGCAGCCAAGGGCGGGTCCCGGAGACCCAGTACTTC; CDR3aa: CASSQGRVPETQYF
abundance: few; d_gene: TRBD1; j_gene: TRBJ1-2; v_gene: TRBV5-8; CDR3nt: TGTGCCAGCAGCTGGGGCCGGGACAGGGCTGGCTACACCTTC; CDR3aa: CASSWGRDRAGYTF
abundance: -; d_gene: -; j_gene: TRBJ2-4; v_gene: TRBV5-1; CDR3nt: TGCGCCAGCAGCTTGGATGGGGGAGGCCAAAACATTCAGTACTTC; CDR3aa: CASSLDGGGQNIQYF
abundance: many; d_gene: TRBD1; j_gene: TRBJ2-7; v_gene: TRBV3-1; CDR3nt: TGTGCCAGCAGCCAAGATGGGACAGGGGTCCACGAGCAGTACTTC; CDR3aa: CASSQDGTGVHEQYF
abundance: -; d_gene: -; j_gene: TRBJ1-2; v_gene: TRBV5-1; CDR3nt: TGCGCCAGCAGGGAACAGCCGGGACTCTATGGCTACACCTTC; CDR3aa: CASREQPGLYGYTF
abundance: many; d_gene: TRBD1; j_gene: TRBJ1-6; v_gene: TRBV20-1; CDR3nt: TGCAGTGCGCCCAAAGGGGGACAGACCTGGGGCTCCTATAATTCACCCCTCCACTTT; CDR3aa: CSAPKGGQTWGSYNSPLHF
abundance: many; d_gene: -; j_gene: TRBJ2-1; v_gene: TRBV20-1; CDR3nt: TGCAGTGCTTCCGGACTGAGCTCCTACAATGAGCAGTTCTTC; CDR3aa: CSASGLSSYNEQFF
abundance: many; d_gene: -; j_gene: TRBJ2-5; v_gene: TRBV20-1; CDR3nt: TGCAGTGCTAGCACAGGGAACCAAGAGACCCAGTACTTC; CDR3aa: CSASTGNQETQYF
abundance: few; d_gene: -; j_gene: TRBJ1-6; v_gene: TRBV20-1; CDR3nt: TGCAGTGCCGCGTCCGGGACGGCAAATTCACCCCTCCACTTT; CDR3aa: CSAASGTANSPLHF
abundance: many; d_gene: -; j_gene: TRBJ2-6; v_gene: TRBV14; CDR3nt: TGTGCCAGCAGCCGATTTTTAACCTCTGGGGCCAACGTCCTGACTTTC; CDR3aa: CASSRFLTSGANVLTF
abundance: many; d_gene: TRBD1; j_gene: TRBJ1-2; v_gene: TRBV20-1; CDR3nt: TGCAGTGCCTTGGGACAGGGAGACTATGGCTACACCTTC; CDR3aa: CSALGQGDYGYTF
abundance: many; d_gene: -; j_gene: TRBJ2-2; v_gene: TRBV7-2; CDR3nt: TGTGCCAGCAGCTACGCCACTTTTAGTAGAGCCGTCGGGGAGCTGTTTTTT; CDR3aa: CASSYATFSRAVGELFF
abundance: -; d_gene: TRBD1; j_gene: TRBJ2-2; v_gene: TRBV12-3/TRBV12-4; CDR3nt: TGTGCCAGCAGTTTAGGGACAGGGCCGGCCGGGGAGCTGTTTTTT; CDR3aa: CASSLGTGPAGELFF
abundance: many; d_gene: TRBD1; j_gene: TRBJ2-5; v_gene: TRBV24-1; CDR3nt: TGTGCCACCAGTCCCGGGACAGGGGGCAGTTGGGAGACCCAGTACTTC; CDR3aa: CATSPGTGGSWETQYF
abundance: -; d_gene: -; j_gene: TRBJ2-1; v_gene: TRBV12-3/TRBV12-4; CDR3nt: TGTGCCAGCAGTTTAGACGGGAGCCCCTACAATGAGCAGTTCTTC; CDR3aa: CASSLDGSPYNEQFF
abundance: many; d_gene: -; j_gene: TRBJ1-5; v_gene: TRBV5-1; CDR3nt: TGCGCCAGCAGCTTGGGGACAGACTTTAATCAGCCCCAGCATTTT; CDR3aa: CASSLGTDFNQPQHF
abundance: -; d_gene: TRBD1; j_gene: TRBJ2-2; v_gene: TRBV12-3/TRBV12-4; CDR3nt: TGTGCCAGCAGTCGGGACAGGGGGGAAACCACCGGGGAGCTGTTTTTT; CDR3aa: CASSRDRGETTGELFF
abundance: many; d_gene: TRBD1; j_gene: TRBJ1-1; v_gene: TRBV20-1; CDR3nt: TGCAGTGCTAGTCCCTACAGGGGGAGGACTGAAGCTTTCTTT; CDR3aa: CSASPYRGRTEAFF
abundance: -; d_gene: -; j_gene: TRBJ2-1; v_gene: TRBV7-3; CDR3nt: TGTGCCAGCAGTTACCATGGGGGCAATGAGCAGTTCTTC; CDR3aa: CASSYHGGNEQFF
abundance: -; d_gene: TRBD2; j_gene: TRBJ2-3; v_gene: TRBV6-1; CDR3nt: TGTGCCAGCAGTCGGGCGGGAGGAGGGATCACGACAGATACGCAGTATTTT; CDR3aa: CASSRAGGGITTDTQYF
abundance: many; d_gene: -; j_gene: TRBJ2-3; v_gene: TRBV6-6; CDR3nt: TGTGCCAGCGGTCGGGATACGCAGTATTTT; CDR3aa: CASGRDTQYF
abundance: many; d_gene: -; j_gene: TRBJ2-7; v_gene: TRBV9; CDR3nt: TGTGCCAGCAGCGTAGGGGGCGAATTCATCGAGCAGTACTTC; CDR3aa: CASSVGGEFIEQYF
abundance: many; d_gene: -; j_gene: TRBJ2-1; v_gene: TRBV4-3; CDR3nt: TGCGCCAGCAGCCAAGAGGGGAGCTCCTACAATGAGCAGTTCTTC; CDR3aa: CASSQEGSSYNEQFF
abundance: many; d_gene: -; j_gene: TRBJ2-5; v_gene: TRBV28; CDR3nt: TGTGCCAGCAGTTTTTGGCTGCAAGAGACCCAGTACTTC; CDR3aa: CASSFWLQETQYF
abundance: -; d_gene: TRBD1; j_gene: TRBJ2-1; v_gene: TRBV12-5; CDR3nt: TGTGCTAGTGGTTTCGGACAGGGGGCAAATGAGCAGTTCTTC; CDR3aa: CASGFGQGANEQFF
abundance: many; d_gene: -; j_gene: TRBJ2-7; v_gene: TRBV20-1; CDR3nt: TGCAGTGCTAGAGATGCTACACTAGCATCCTACGAGCAGTACTTC; CDR3aa: CSARDATLASYEQYF
abundance: few; d_gene: -; j_gene: TRBJ2-7; v_gene: TRBV27; CDR3nt: TGTGCCAGCAGCCCGGGCAGGGTAAACTACGAGCAGTACTTC; CDR3aa: CASSPGRVNYEQYF